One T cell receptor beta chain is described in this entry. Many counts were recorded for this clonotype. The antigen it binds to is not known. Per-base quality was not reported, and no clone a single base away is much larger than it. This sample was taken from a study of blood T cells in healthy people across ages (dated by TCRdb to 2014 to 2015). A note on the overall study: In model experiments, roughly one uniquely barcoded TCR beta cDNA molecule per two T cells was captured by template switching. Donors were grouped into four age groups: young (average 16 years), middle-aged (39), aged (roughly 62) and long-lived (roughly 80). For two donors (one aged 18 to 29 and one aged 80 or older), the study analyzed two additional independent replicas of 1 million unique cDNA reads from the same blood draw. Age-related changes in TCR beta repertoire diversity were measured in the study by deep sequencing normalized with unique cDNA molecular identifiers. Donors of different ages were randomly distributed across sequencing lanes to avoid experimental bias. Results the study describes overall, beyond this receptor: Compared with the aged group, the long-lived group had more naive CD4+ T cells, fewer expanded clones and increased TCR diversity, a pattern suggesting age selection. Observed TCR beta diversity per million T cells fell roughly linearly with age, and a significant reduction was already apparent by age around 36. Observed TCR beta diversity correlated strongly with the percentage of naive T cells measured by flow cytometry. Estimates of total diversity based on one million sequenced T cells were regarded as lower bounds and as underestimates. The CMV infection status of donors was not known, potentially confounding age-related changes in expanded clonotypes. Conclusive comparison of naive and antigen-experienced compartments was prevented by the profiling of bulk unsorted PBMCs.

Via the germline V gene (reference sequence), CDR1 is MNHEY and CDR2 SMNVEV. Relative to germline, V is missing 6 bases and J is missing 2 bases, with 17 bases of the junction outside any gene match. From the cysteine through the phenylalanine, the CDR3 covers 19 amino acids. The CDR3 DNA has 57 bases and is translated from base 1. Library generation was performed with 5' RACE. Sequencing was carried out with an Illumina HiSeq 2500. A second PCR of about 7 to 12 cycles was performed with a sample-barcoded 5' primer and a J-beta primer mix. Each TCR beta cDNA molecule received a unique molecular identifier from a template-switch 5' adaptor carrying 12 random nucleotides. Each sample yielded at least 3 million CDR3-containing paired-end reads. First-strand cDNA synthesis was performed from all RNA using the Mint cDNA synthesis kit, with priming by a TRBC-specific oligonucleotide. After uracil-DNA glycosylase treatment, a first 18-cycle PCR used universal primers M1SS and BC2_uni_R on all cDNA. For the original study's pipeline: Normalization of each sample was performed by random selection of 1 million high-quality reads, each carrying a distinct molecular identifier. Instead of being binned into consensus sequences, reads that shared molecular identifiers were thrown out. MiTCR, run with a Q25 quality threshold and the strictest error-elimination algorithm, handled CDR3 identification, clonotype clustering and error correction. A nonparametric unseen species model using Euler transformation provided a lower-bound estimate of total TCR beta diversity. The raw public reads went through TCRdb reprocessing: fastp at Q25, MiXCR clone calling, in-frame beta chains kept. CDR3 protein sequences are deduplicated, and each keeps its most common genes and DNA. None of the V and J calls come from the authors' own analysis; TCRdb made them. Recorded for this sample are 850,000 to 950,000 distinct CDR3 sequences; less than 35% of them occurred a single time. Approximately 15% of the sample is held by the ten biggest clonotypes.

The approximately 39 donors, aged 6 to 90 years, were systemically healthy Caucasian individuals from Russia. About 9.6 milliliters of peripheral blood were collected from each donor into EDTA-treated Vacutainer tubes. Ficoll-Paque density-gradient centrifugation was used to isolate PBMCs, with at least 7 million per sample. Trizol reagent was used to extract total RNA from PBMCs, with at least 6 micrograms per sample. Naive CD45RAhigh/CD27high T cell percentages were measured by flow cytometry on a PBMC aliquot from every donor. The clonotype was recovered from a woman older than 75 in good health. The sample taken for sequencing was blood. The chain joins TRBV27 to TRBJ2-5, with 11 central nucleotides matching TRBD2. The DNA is TGTGCCAGCAGCCGGAGGGGCGTTCTACTAGCGGGGGCACAAGAGACCCAGTACTTC. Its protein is CASSRRGVLLAGAQETQYF.